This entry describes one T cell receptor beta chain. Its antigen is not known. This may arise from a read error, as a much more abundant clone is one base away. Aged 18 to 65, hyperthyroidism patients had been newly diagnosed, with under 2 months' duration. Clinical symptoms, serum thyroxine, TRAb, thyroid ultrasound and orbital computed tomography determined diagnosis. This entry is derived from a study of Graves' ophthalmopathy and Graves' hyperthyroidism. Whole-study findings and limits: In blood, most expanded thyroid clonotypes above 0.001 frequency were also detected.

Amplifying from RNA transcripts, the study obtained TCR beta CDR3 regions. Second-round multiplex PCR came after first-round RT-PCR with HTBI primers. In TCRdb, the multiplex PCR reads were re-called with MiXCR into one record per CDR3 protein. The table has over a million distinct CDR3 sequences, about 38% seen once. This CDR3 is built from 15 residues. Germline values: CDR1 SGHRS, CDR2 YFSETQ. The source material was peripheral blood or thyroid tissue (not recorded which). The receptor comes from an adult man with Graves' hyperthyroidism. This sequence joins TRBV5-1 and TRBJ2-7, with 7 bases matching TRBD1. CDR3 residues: CASSWASTGKDEQYF. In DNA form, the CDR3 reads TGTGCCAGCAGCTGGGCCTCGACAGGGAAAGACGAGCAGTACTTC. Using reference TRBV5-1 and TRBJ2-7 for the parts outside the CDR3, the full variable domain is KAGVTQTPRYLIKTRGQQVTLSCSPISGHRSVSWYQQTPGQGLQFLFEYFSETQRNKGNFPGRFSGRQFSNSRSEMNVSTLELGDSALYLCASSWASTGKDEQYFGPGTRLTVT.